This is a list of T cell receptor beta chains from one sample in a study of T cells in Graves' hyperthyroidism and ophthalmopathy. TCRdb analysed the multiplex PCR reads with MiXCR anew, one entry per CDR3 protein. This sample has hundreds of thousands of distinct CDR3 sequences, with 14% to 15% found just once. Material: blood. All receptors derive from a middle-aged woman with Graves' ophthalmopathy. CDR3s include the opening cysteine and the closing phenylalanine or tryptophan. The order of the fields is V gene, J gene, CDR3 protein.

V gene: TRBV11-2
J gene: TRBJ2-2
CDR3 protein: CASSKQGAGELFF

V gene: TRBV6-1
J gene: TRBJ2-2
CDR3 protein: CASTDISPGLGGELFF

V gene: TRBV29-1
J gene: TRBJ1-1
CDR3 protein: CSVALTGDTEAFF

V gene: TRBV6-2/TRBV6-3
J gene: TRBJ2-5
CDR3 protein: CASSYSRRREFEETQYF

V gene: TRBV12-3/TRBV12-4
J gene: TRBJ2-7
CDR3 protein: CASSPDLAGYEQYF

V gene: TRBV5-6
J gene: TRBJ2-7
CDR3 protein: CASSPGQGVHEQYF

V gene: TRBV12-3/TRBV12-4
J gene: TRBJ1-3
CDR3 protein: CASSSLTDPSGNTMYF

V gene: TRBV27
J gene: TRBJ1-1
CDR3 protein: CASSFQMNTEAFF

V gene: TRBV30
J gene: TRBJ2-4
CDR3 protein: CAWSPGLAGGPAKNIQYF

V gene: TRBV7-2
J gene: TRBJ2-7
CDR3 protein: CASSSSQAAYEQYF

V gene: TRBV3-1
J gene: TRBJ1-3
CDR3 protein: CASSSEVSGNTIYF

V gene: TRBV6-2/TRBV6-3
J gene: TRBJ2-2
CDR3 protein: CASNYHRGREALNTGELFF

V gene: TRBV15
J gene: TRBJ2-4
CDR3 protein: CATSRVIIQYF

V gene: TRBV6-2/TRBV6-3
J gene: TRBJ1-2
CDR3 protein: CASKLGDGYTF

V gene: TRBV6-5
J gene: TRBJ2-7
CDR3 protein: CASSSPRVGDEQYF

V gene: TRBV10-3
J gene: TRBJ2-5
CDR3 protein: CAISQGTGQETQYF

V gene: TRBV6-2/TRBV6-3
J gene: TRBJ2-5
CDR3 protein: CASSDGTSGLSQETQYF

V gene: TRBV2
J gene: TRBJ2-7
CDR3 protein: CASSEGMASEQYF

V gene: TRBV29-1
J gene: TRBJ1-1
CDR3 protein: CSVEWGYTTDTEAFF

V gene: TRBV29-1
J gene: TRBJ1-2
CDR3 protein: CSVQSNYGYTF

V gene: TRBV20-1
J gene: TRBJ2-4
CDR3 protein: CSARDEKRGAKNIQYF

V gene: TRBV24-1
J gene: TRBJ2-6
CDR3 protein: CATSPGLISGANVLTF

V gene: TRBV28
J gene: TRBJ2-7
CDR3 protein: CASSSGLALEQYF

V gene: TRBV7-2
J gene: TRBJ2-5
CDR3 protein: CASSLDLASGRQTQYF

V gene: TRBV28
J gene: TRBJ2-2
CDR3 protein: CASSSGQGAAGELFF

V gene: TRBV11-3
J gene: TRBJ1-1
CDR3 protein: CASSLDLTGTEAFF

V gene: TRBV6-1
J gene: TRBJ2-3
CDR3 protein: CASSQRQGKIGSTDTQYF

V gene: TRBV6-5
J gene: TRBJ2-7
CDR3 protein: CASSYGTGVYEQYF

V gene: TRBV12-3/TRBV12-4
J gene: TRBJ1-2
CDR3 protein: CASRRGRGGYTF

V gene: TRBV24-1
J gene: TRBJ1-1
CDR3 protein: CATSRGNTEAFF

V gene: TRBV28
J gene: TRBJ1-1
CDR3 protein: CASSLILGQGADTEAFF

V gene: TRBV6-1
J gene: TRBJ1-5
CDR3 protein: CASSEVLGQFNQPQHF

V gene: TRBV12-3/TRBV12-4
J gene: TRBJ2-5
CDR3 protein: CASSLGQGGIETQYF

V gene: TRBV28
J gene: TRBJ2-7
CDR3 protein: CASSLSRYEQYF

V gene: TRBV28
J gene: TRBJ2-7
CDR3 protein: CASGAGAMLAYEQYF

V gene: TRBV30
J gene: TRBJ2-2
CDR3 protein: CAWASKGAGGELFF

V gene: TRBV2
J gene: TRBJ2-7
CDR3 protein: CASSVEGFGSYEQYF

V gene: TRBV28
J gene: TRBJ1-1
CDR3 protein: CASGEEVKMNTEAFF

V gene: TRBV27
J gene: TRBJ1-1
CDR3 protein: CASAPGQGLWAEAFF

V gene: TRBV6-1
J gene: TRBJ1-1
CDR3 protein: CASTTRGEDAFF

V gene: TRBV2
J gene: TRBJ2-2
CDR3 protein: CASSQRGADTGELFF

V gene: TRBV10-3
J gene: TRBJ1-2
CDR3 protein: CAISEPDRGYGYTF

V gene: TRBV5-1
J gene: TRBJ1-5
CDR3 protein: CASSLRGDNQPQHF

V gene: TRBV11-2
J gene: TRBJ2-2
CDR3 protein: CASSLDQWTGSPGELFF

V gene: TRBV15
J gene: TRBJ1-2
CDR3 protein: CATSKPGDNYGYTF

V gene: TRBV2
J gene: TRBJ2-2
CDR3 protein: CASLREGTGELFF

V gene: TRBV6-5
J gene: TRBJ2-7
CDR3 protein: CATDWDRANYEQYF

V gene: TRBV15
J gene: TRBJ1-2
CDR3 protein: CATSSRGQRVNYGYTF

V gene: TRBV30
J gene: TRBJ2-5
CDR3 protein: CAWSVWAPGVETQYF

V gene: TRBV12-3/TRBV12-4
J gene: TRBJ1-1
CDR3 protein: CASRSNRENTEAFF

V gene: TRBV15
J gene: TRBJ1-1
CDR3 protein: CATSREGFAHTEAFF